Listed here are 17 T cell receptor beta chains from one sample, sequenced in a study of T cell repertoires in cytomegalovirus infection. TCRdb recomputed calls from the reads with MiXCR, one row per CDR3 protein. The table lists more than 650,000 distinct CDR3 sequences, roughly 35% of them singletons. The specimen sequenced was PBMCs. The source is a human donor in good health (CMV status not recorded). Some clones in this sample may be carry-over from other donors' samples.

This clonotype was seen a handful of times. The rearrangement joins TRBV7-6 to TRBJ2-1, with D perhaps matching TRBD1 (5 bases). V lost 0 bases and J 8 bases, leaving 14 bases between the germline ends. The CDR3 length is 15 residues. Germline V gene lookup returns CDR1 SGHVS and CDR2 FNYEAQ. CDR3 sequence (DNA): TGTGCCAGCAGCTTAGCCGGTGGGGCCCCGGATGAGCAGTTCTTC. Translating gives CASSLAGGAPDEQFF.

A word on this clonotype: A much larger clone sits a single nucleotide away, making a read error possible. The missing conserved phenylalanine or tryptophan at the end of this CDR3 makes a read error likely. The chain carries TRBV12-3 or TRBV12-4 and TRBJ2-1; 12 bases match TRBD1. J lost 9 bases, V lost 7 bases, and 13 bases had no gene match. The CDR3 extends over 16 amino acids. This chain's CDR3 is CASTLLPGQGAPEQFL. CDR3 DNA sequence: TGTGCCAGCACCCTCTTACCGGGACAGGGGGCCCCTGAGCAGTTCTTA.

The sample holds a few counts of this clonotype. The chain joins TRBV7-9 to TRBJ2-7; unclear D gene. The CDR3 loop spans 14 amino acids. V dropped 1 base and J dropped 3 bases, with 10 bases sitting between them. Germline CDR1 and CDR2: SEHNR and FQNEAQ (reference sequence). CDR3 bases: TGTGCCAGCAGCTTAGAGCAAGCATTCTACGAGCAGTACTTC. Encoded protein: CASSLEQAFYEQYF.

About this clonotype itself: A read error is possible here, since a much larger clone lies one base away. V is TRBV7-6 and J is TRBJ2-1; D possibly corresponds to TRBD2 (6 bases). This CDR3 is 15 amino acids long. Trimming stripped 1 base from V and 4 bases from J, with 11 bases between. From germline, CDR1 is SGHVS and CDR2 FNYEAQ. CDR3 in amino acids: CASSLVNGGYNEQFF. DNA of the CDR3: TGTGCCAGCAGCTTAGTTAACGGGGGTTACAATGAGCAGTTCTTC.

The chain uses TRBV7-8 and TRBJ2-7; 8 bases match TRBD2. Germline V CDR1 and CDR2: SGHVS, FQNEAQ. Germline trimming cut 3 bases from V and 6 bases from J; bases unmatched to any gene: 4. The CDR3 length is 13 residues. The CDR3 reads CASSLSGGTEQYF. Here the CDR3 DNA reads TGTGCCAGCAGCTTGAGCGGGGGCACCGAGCAGTACTTC. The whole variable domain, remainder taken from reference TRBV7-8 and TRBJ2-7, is GAGVSQSPRYKVAKRGQDVALRCDPISGHVSLFWYQQALGQGPEFLTYFQNEAQLDKSGLPSDRFFAERPEGSVSTLKIQRTQQEDSAVYLCASSLSGGTEQYFGPGTRLTVT.

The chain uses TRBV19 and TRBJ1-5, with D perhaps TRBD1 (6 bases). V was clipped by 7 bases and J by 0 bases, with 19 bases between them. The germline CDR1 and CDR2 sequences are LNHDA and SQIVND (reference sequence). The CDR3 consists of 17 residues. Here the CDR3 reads CASIGGRNIYSNQPQHF. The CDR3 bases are TGTGCCAGTATTGGGGGCAGGAACATTTATAGCAATCAGCCCCAGCATTTT.

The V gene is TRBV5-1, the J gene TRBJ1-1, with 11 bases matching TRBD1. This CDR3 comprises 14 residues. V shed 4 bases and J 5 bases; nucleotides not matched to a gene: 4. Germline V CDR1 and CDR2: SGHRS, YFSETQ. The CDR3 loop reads CASSGTGGRTEAFF. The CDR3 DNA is TGCGCCAGCAGCGGGACAGGGGGGAGGACTGAAGCTTTCTTT.

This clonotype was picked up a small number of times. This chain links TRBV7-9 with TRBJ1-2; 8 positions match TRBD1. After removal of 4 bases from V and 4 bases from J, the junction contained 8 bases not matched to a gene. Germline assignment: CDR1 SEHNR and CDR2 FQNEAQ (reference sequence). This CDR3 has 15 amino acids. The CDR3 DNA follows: TGTGCCAGCAGCTCAGACAGGGGAAACTTCTATGGCTACACCTTC. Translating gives CASSSDRGNFYGYTF.

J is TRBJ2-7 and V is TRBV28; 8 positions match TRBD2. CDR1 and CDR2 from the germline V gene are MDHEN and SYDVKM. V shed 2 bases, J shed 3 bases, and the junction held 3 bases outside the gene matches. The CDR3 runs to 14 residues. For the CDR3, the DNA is TGTGCCAGCAGTTTAGGGCGGGAGGACTACGAGCAGTACTTC. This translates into CASSLGREDYEQYF. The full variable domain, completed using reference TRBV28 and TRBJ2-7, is DVKVTQSSRYLVKRTGEKVFLECVQDMDHENMFWYRQDPGLGLRLIYFSYDVKMKEKGDIPEGYSVSREKKERFSLILESASTNQTSMYLCASSLGREDYEQYFGPGTRLTVT.

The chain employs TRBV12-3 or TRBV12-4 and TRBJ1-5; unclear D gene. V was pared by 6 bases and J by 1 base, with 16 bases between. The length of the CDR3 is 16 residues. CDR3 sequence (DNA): TGTGCCAGCAGCCCTAGGACGGGGAGAAGCAATCAGCCCCAGCATTTT. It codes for CASSPRTGRSNQPQHF.

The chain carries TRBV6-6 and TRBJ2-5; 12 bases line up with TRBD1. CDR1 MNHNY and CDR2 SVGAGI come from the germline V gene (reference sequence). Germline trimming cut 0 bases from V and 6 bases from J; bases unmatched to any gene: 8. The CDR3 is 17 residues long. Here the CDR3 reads CASSYSGGTGGAKTQYF. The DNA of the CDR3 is TGTGCCAGCAGTTACTCGGGTGGGACAGGGGGCGCTAAGACCCAGTACTTC.

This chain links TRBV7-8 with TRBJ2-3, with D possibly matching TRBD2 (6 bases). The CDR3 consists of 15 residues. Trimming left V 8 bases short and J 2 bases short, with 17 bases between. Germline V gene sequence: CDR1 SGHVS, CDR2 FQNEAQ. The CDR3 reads CASRGGSGNTDTQYF. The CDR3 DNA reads TGTGCCAGCCGGGGAGGTAGCGGTAACACAGATACGCAGTATTTT.

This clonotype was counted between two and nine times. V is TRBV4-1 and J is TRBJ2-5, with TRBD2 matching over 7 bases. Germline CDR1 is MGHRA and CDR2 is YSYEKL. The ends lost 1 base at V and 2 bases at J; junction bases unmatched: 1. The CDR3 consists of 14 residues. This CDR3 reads CASSQGGLQETQYF. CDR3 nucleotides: TGCGCCAGCAGCCAAGGGGGACTACAAGAGACCCAGTACTTC.

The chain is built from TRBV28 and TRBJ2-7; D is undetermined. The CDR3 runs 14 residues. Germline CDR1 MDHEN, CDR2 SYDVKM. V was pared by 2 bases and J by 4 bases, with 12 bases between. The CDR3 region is CASSLIFLTYEQYF. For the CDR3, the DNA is TGTGCCAGCAGTTTAATCTTTCTAACTTACGAGCAGTACTTC.

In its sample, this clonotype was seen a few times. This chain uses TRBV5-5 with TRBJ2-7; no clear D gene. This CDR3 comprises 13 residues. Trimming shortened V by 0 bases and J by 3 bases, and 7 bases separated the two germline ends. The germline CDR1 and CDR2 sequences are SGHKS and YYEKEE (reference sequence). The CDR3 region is CASSLALNYEQYF. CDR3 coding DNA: TGTGCCAGCAGCTTGGCTCTAAACTACGAGCAGTACTTC.

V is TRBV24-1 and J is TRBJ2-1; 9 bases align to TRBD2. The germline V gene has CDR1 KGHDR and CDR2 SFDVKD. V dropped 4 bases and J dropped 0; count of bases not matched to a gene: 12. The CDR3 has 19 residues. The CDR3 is CATSDQITTSGVSYNEQFF. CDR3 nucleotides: TGTGCCACCAGTGACCAAATTACGACTAGCGGAGTCTCCTACAATGAGCAGTTCTTC.

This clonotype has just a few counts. CDR3: CASSSPGAGGYTF. DNA for the CDR3: TGTGCCAGCAGTTCCCCAGGGGCCGGTGGCTACACCTTC. The chain has TRBV28 and TRBJ1-2, with TRBD1 as a possible D gene (6 bases). Germline V gene lookup returns CDR1 MDHEN and CDR2 SYDVKM. V was pared by 4 bases and J by 7 bases, with 13 bases between. The CDR3 is 13 amino acids.